The next 27 T cell receptor beta chains were all read from a single sample in a study of T cell changes during pregnancy in multiple sclerosis. Here immunoSEQ multiplex PCR was the method, and the copy in TCRdb shows in-frame clones only, minus some. Counted here are about 32,000 clones, about nine tenths occurring once; the ten biggest clones make up roughly 10%. Material: CD8+ T cells from peripheral blood mononuclear cells, obtained in the third trimester of pregnancy. Every receptor here comes from a female donor with multiple sclerosis, enrolled in a pregnancy study.

The table lists this clone with a count of one. The V call is TRBV4-1, the J call TRBJ2-7; 8 bases fit TRBD2. V lost 10 bases, J lost 3 bases, and 14 bases stayed unmatched. The CDR3 totals 15 residues. From germline, CDR1 is MGHRA and CDR2 YSYEKL. The CDR3 loop is CATWYGGTSGYEQYF. DNA for the CDR3: TGCGCCACCTGGTACGGGGGAACTAGCGGCTACGAGCAGTACTTC.

The rearrangement uses TRBV7-9 and TRBJ2-7, with TRBD1 matching 8 bases. CDR3 length: 15 residues. Looked up from germline, CDR1 is SEHNR and CDR2 is FQNEAQ (reference sequence). V shed 5 bases, J shed 2 bases, and the junction held 8 bases outside the gene matches. For the CDR3, the DNA is TGTGCCAGCAGCCCACCTGACAGGGGAGCCTACGAGCAGTACTTC. Encoded protein: CASSPPDRGAYEQYF.

The chain joins TRBV6-1 to TRBJ2-7; no firm D call. This CDR3 is 15 amino acids long. CDR1 and CDR2 (germline): MNHNS, SASEGT. The V gene lost 3 bases and the J gene lost 0 bases, with 12 bases spanning the gap. The CDR3 DNA sequence: TGTGCCAGCAGTGAGGATTGGGCAGCCTCCTACGAGCAGTACTTC. Its protein product is CASSEDWAASYEQYF.

V usage is TRBV9 and J usage is TRBJ1-1, with 7 bases matching TRBD1. Losses at the gene ends were 0 bases for V and 3 bases for J; bases not matched to a gene: 5. The CDR3 totals 15 residues. Germline CDR1 and CDR2: SGDLS and YYNGEE. DNA for the CDR3: TGTGCCAGCAGCGTAGCACAGGGGCCCTACACTGAAGCTTTCTTT. It is translated as CASSVAQGPYTEAFF.

This chain joins TRBV28 and TRBJ2-1; perhaps TRBD2 as D (5 bases). Germline V gene data show CDR1 as MDHEN and CDR2 as SYDVKM. The CDR3 is 16 residues long. V was shortened by 5 bases and J by 4 bases, with 18 bases between the two germline ends. In DNA, the CDR3 is TGTGCCAGCAGTCCCTACGGGTCGGGATCTTACAATGAGCAGTTCTTC. Translation: CASSPYGSGSYNEQFF.

The chain recombines TRBV29-1 with TRBJ2-4, with 10 bases that match TRBD1. From germline, CDR1 is SQVTM and CDR2 ANQGSEA. Trimming took 5 bases from V and 4 from J; bases not matched to a gene: 14. The CDR3 length is 17 residues. The CDR3 reads CSVIERSRDRGKNIQYF. In DNA form, the CDR3 reads TGCAGCGTTATTGAGAGGTCCCGGGACAGGGGAAAAAACATTCAGTACTTC.

This rearrangement joins TRBV28 to TRBJ2-7; perhaps TRBD2 as D (5 bases). The germline V gene has CDR1 MDHEN and CDR2 SYDVKM. The CDR3 is made up of 15 amino acids. The ends were cut back, 8 bases at V and 7 bases at J, with 24 bases in the middle. The CDR3 DNA sequence: TGTGCCAGCTGCCCCTACCGGACTTTTTGGAAGGAGCAGTACTTC. This encodes CASCPYRTFWKEQYF.

The chain has TRBV4-1 and TRBJ2-1, with 14 bases aligning to TRBD2. With 1 base clipped from V and 8 bases from J, the junction kept 4 bases outside the gene matches. Germline lookup yields CDR1 MGHRA and CDR2 YSYEKL. The CDR3 has 16 residues. CDR3 amino acids: CASSQGLAGGIYEQFF. The CDR3, as DNA: TGCGCCAGCAGCCAAGGACTAGCGGGAGGGATATATGAGCAGTTCTTC.

The chain recombines TRBV5-6 with TRBJ2-7; no clear D gene. The CDR3 is 13 amino acids. V lost 0 bases and J 0 bases, leaving 4 bases between the germline ends. Germline V gene lookup returns CDR1 SGHDT and CDR2 YYEEEE. CDR3 in DNA: TGTGCCAGCAGCTTGGGCAGCTCCTACGAGCAGTACTTC. This gives the protein CASSLGSSYEQYF.

The chain uses TRBV9 and TRBJ2-7; 9 nucleotides line up with TRBD2. Germline V gene data show CDR1 as SGDLS and CDR2 as YYNGEE. The CDR3 runs 17 residues. CDR3 region: CAIEGIARREGSYEQYF. The CDR3 nucleotides read TGTGCTATAGAGGGGATTGCGAGGCGGGAGGGGTCGTACGAGCAGTACTTC.

This chain uses TRBV27 with TRBJ2-5, with D possibly being TRBD1 (5 bases). The assigned J gene may be wrong: the sequence end matches TRBJ2-7 better. The CDR3 runs to 15 residues. Looked up from germline, CDR1 is MNHEY and CDR2 is SMNVEV (reference sequence). CDR3 bases: TGTGCCAGCAGTCCTGGACACCCGAGCTCCTACGAGCAGTACTTC. This encodes CASSPGHPSSYEQYF.

The chain combines TRBV27 with TRBJ1-2, with D perhaps matching TRBD1 (5 bases). The CDR3 sequence is 14 residues long. Trimming removed 2 bases from V and 4 bases from J, with 11 bases in between. The germline gives CDR1 MNHEY, CDR2 SMNVEV (reference sequence). CDR3 amino acids: CASSLAPGGYGYTF. DNA for the CDR3: TGTGCCAGCAGTTTAGCCCCCGGGGGCTATGGCTACACCTTC.

The rearrangement uses TRBV5-1 and TRBJ1-3; D gene ambiguous. The germline V gene encodes CDR1 SGHRS and CDR2 YFSETQ. This CDR3 comprises 14 residues. The V and J ends lost 4 bases and 0 bases respectively, with 8 bases between them. CDR3 sequence (DNA): TGCGCCAGCAGCACGGAGGGCTCTGGAAACACCATATATTTT. It is translated as CASSTEGSGNTIYF.

The chain uses TRBV9 and TRBJ2-1, with 8 nucleotides matching TRBD2. Germline-derived CDR1 and CDR2 are SGDLS and YYNGEE. CDR3 length: 16 amino acids. Germline trimming cut 0 bases from V and 1 base from J; bases unmatched to any gene: 3. In DNA, the CDR3 is TGTGCCAGCAGCGTAGGCCTAGCGGGTTCCTACAATGAGCAGTTCTTC. It specifies CASSVGLAGSYNEQFF.

This chain links TRBV18 with TRBJ2-1; 9 nucleotides line up with TRBD2. V lost 6 bases to trimming and J lost 3 bases; unmatched junction nucleotides: 15. The CDR3 loop spans 18 amino acids. Germline V gene lookup returns CDR1 KGHSH and CDR2 LQKENI. The CDR3 sequence is CASSALGVAGGFYNEQFF. DNA for the CDR3: TGTGCCAGCTCCGCTCTCGGTGTGGCGGGAGGGTTCTACAATGAGCAGTTCTTC.

This sequence joins TRBV6-5 and TRBJ2-5; 8 bases agree with TRBD2. This CDR3 contains 16 residues. The V gene's germline CDR1 is MNHEY and CDR2 SVGAGI. The junction had 8 bases not matched to a gene; V was cut back by 2 bases and J by 3 bases. The CDR3 DNA follows: TGTGCCAGCAGTTACGGCGCCGGGGGGGCTGAAGAGACCCAGTACTTC. It translates to CASSYGAGGAEETQYF.

The chain is built from TRBV5-1 and TRBJ2-1; no firm D call. Germline V CDR1 and CDR2: SGHRS, YFSETQ. CDR3 length: 13 amino acids. V lost 1 base, J lost 9 bases, and 11 bases lay in between. The CDR3 loop reads CASSLKLNGEQFF. The CDR3 nucleotides are TGCGCCAGCAGCTTGAAACTGAACGGTGAGCAGTTCTTC. Complete variable domain (other parts from reference TRBV5-1 and TRBJ2-1): KAGVTQTPRYLIKTRGQQVTLSCSPISGHRSVSWYQQTPGQGLQFLFEYFSETQRNKGNFPGRFSGRQFSNSRSEMNVSTLELGDSALYLCASSLKLNGEQFFGPGTRLTVL.

A single count supports this clone. This sequence joins TRBV6-6 and TRBJ1-1; D unresolved. Trimming took 2 bases from V and 4 from J, leaving 11 bases between them. The CDR3 runs to 14 residues. Germline CDR1 and CDR2: MNHNY and SVGAGI (reference sequence). The CDR3 DNA sequence: TGTGCCAGCAGTTACGTCCCCCGGGGCACTGAAGCTTTCTTT. It translates to CASSYVPRGTEAFF.

The chain couples TRBV27 to TRBJ1-1; D not certain. Germline V gene data show CDR1 as MNHEY and CDR2 as SMNVEV (reference sequence). Trimming pared 6 bases from V and 3 bases from J, leaving 11 bases between. This CDR3 region has 13 residues. The CDR3 loop is CASRSNSYTEAFF. DNA for the CDR3: TGTGCCAGCAGGTCAAACAGCTACACTGAAGCTTTCTTT.

The rearrangement joins TRBV5-1 to TRBJ1-2; maybe TRBD1 (6 bases). The CDR3 runs to 15 residues. The V gene lost 4 bases and the J gene lost 6 bases, with 19 bases spanning the gap. Per the germline V gene, CDR1 is SGHRS and CDR2 is YFSETQ. The CDR3 DNA follows: TGCGCCAGCAGCCCCAGGGGAAGTCCCTACCATGGCTACACCTTC. Amino acid sequence: CASSPRGSPYHGYTF. Complete variable domain (other parts from reference TRBV5-1 and TRBJ1-2): KAGVTQTPRYLIKTRGQQVTLSCSPISGHRSVSWYQQTPGQGLQFLFEYFSETQRNKGNFPGRFSGRQFSNSRSEMNVSTLELGDSALYLCASSPRGSPYHGYTFGSGTRLTVV.

The gene calls are TRBV7-9 and TRBJ2-3, with 15 nucleotides matching TRBD2. The J segment lost 1 base and the V segment lost 3 bases, leaving 8 bases of the junction unmatched. Germline V gene lookup returns CDR1 SEHNR and CDR2 FQNEAQ (reference sequence). This CDR3 region has 19 residues. Here the CDR3 reads CASSFGLAGGRRGTDTQYF. Here the CDR3 DNA reads TGTGCCAGCAGCTTCGGACTAGCGGGAGGGCGAAGGGGCACAGATACGCAGTATTTT. The full variable domain, with the rest looked up from reference TRBV7-9 and TRBJ2-3, is DTGVSQNPRHKITKRGQNVTFRCDPISEHNRLYWYRQTLGQGPEFLTYFQNEAQLEKSRLLSDRFSAERPKGSFSTLEIQRTEQGDSAMYLCASSFGLAGGRRGTDTQYFGPGTRLTVL.

CDR3 residues: CASSWGDNEQFF. The CDR3 DNA follows: TGCGCCAGCAGTTGGGGGGACAATGAGCAGTTCTTC. The chain links TRBV5-1 to TRBJ2-1, with a tentative D call TRBD2 (6 bases). The length of the CDR3 is 12 residues. Trimming removed 5 bases at V and 5 bases at J, with 8 bases between. The V gene's germline CDR1 is SGHRS and CDR2 YFSETQ. The variable domain in full, with the rest retrieved from reference TRBV5-1 and TRBJ2-1, is KAGVTQTPRYLIKTRGQQVTLSCSPISGHRSVSWYQQTPGQGLQFLFEYFSETQRNKGNFPGRFSGRQFSNSRSEMNVSTLELGDSALYLCASSWGDNEQFFGPGTRLTVL.

This chain joins TRBV9 and TRBJ2-7; D is unresolved. This CDR3 region has 13 residues. V shed 3 bases and J shed 0 bases, with 7 bases lying between them. From germline, CDR1 is SGDLS and CDR2 YYNGEE. The CDR3 DNA sequence: TGTGCCAGCAGCGCCCCGAGCTCCTACGAGCAGTACTTC. Its protein is CASSAPSSYEQYF.

The V gene is TRBV19, the J gene TRBJ2-7, with 11 bases that match TRBD2. Germline V CDR1 and CDR2: LNHDA, SQIVND (reference sequence). The CDR3 sequence is 15 residues long. V gave up 4 bases and J gave up 3 bases; unmatched junction bases: 5. CDR3 coding DNA: TGTGCCAGTAGTACAGGGACTAGCGGCCACTACGAGCAGTACTTC. It translates to CASSTGTSGHYEQYF.

The V and J genes are TRBV10-3 and TRBJ2-1, with 14 bases fitting TRBD2. CDR1 and CDR2 (germline): ENHRY, SYGVKD. J gave up 6 bases and V 3 bases, and 1 base lay outside the gene matches. This CDR3 has 15 amino acids. The CDR3 nucleotides read TGTGCCATCAGTGATGGGACTAGCGGGAGCAATGAGCAGTTCTTC. Translation gives CAISDGTSGSNEQFF.

The chain has TRBV5-1 and TRBJ2-7; TRBD2 is a possible D gene (5 bases). This CDR3 is 16 amino acids long. CDR1 and CDR2 (germline): SGHRS, YFSETQ. Trimming shortened V by 4 bases and J by 0 bases, and 17 bases separated the two germline ends. The CDR3 here is CASSLRAASSSYEQYF. The CDR3 region has the DNA TGCGCCAGCAGCCTCCGAGCGGCTTCAAGCTCCTACGAGCAGTACTTC.

The chain recombines TRBV9 with TRBJ2-1; 8 bases match TRBD2. Germline CDR1 SGDLS, CDR2 YYNGEE. The trim removed 0 bases at V and 7 bases at J, leaving 3 bases unmatched. The CDR3 length is 14 residues. The chain's CDR3 is CASSVAGGPNEQFF. In DNA form, the CDR3 reads TGTGCCAGCAGCGTAGCGGGGGGGCCAAATGAGCAGTTCTTC.